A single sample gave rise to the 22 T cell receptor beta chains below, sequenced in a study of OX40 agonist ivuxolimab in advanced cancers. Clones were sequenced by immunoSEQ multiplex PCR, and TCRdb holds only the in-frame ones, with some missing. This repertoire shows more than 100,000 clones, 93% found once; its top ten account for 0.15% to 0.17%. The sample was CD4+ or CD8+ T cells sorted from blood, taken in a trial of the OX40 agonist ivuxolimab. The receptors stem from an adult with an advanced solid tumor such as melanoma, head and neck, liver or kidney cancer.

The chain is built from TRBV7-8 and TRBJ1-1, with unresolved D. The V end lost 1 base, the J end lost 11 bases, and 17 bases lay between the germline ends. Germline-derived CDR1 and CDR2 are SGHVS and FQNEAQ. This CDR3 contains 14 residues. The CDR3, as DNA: TGTGCCAGCAGCTTAGATCGGCAACACCCGGACGCTTTCTTT. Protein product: CASSLDRQHPDAFF. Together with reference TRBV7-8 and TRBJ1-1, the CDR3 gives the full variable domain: GAGVSQSPRYKVAKRGQDVALRCDPISGHVSLFWYQQALGQGPEFLTYFQNEAQLDKSGLPSDRFFAERPEGSVSTLKIQRTQQEDSAVYLCASSLDRQHPDAFFGQGTRLTVV.

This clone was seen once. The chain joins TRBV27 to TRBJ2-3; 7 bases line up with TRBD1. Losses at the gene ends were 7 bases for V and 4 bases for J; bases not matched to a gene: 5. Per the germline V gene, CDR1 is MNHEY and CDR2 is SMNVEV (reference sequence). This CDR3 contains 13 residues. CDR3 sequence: CASTDRFADTQYF. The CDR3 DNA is TGTGCCAGCACGGACAGGTTTGCAGATACGCAGTATTTT.

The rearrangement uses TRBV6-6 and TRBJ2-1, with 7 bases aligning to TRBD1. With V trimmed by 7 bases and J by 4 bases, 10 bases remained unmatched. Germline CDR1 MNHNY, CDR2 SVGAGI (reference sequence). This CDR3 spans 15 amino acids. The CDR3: CASMIDRAPYNEQFF. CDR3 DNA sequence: TGTGCCAGCATGATAGACAGGGCACCATACAATGAGCAGTTCTTC.

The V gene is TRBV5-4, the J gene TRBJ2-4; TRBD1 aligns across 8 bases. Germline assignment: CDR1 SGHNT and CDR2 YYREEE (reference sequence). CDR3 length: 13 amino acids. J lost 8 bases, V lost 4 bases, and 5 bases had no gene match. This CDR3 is CASSGGQGHIQYF. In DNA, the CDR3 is TGTGCCAGCAGCGGCGGACAGGGTCACATTCAGTACTTC.

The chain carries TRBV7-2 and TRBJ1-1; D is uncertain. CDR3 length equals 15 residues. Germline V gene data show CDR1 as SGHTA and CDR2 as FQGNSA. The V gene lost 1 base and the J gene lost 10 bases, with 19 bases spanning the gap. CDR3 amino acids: CASSLEPAGLVGAFF. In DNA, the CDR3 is TGTGCCAGCAGCTTAGAACCCGCAGGTCTAGTCGGAGCTTTCTTT.

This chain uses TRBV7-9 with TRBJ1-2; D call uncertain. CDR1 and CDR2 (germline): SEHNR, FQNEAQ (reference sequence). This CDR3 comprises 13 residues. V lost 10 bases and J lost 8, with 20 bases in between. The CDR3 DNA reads TGTGCCACGCAGACCACGGTGGGAGAGGGCTACACCTTC. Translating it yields CATQTTVGEGYTF.

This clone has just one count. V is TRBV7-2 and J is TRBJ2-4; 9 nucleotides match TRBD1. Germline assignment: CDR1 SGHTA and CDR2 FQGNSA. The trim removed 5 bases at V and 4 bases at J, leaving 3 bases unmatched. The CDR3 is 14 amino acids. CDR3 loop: CASSRGQGKNIQYF. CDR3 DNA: TGTGCCAGCAGCCGGGGACAGGGAAAAAACATTCAGTACTTC.

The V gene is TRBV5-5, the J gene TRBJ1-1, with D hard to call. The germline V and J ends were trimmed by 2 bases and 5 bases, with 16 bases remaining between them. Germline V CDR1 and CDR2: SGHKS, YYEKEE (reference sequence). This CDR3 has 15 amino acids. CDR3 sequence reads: CASSLVQERGTEAFF. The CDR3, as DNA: TGTGCCAGCAGCTTAGTTCAGGAGCGGGGAACTGAAGCTTTCTTT.

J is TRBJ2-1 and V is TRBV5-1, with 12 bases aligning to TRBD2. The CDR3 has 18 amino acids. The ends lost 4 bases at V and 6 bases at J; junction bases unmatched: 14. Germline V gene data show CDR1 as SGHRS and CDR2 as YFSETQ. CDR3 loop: CASSPEPQLAGGSNEQFF. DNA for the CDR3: TGCGCCAGCAGCCCCGAGCCCCAACTAGCGGGGGGCTCCAATGAGCAGTTCTTC.

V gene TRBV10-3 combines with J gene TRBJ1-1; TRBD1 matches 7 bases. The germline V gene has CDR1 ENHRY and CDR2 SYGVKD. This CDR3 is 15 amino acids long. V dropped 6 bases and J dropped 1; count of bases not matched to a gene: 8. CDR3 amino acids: CAISPTTGWNTEAFF. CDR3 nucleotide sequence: TGTGCCATCAGCCCGACGACAGGGTGGAACACTGAAGCTTTCTTT.

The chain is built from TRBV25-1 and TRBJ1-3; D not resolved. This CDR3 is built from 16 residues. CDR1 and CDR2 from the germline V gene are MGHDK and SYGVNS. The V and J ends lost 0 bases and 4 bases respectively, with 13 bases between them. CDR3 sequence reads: CASSEYRETRGNTIYF. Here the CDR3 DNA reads TGTGCCAGCAGTGAATATAGAGAGACGCGAGGAAACACCATATATTTT.

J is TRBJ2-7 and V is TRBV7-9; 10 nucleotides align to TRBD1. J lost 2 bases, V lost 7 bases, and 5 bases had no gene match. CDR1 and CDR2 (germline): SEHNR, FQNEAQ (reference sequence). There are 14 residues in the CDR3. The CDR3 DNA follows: TGTGCCAGCACCCGGACAGGGGGAGCCTACGAGCAGTACTTC. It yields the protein CASTRTGGAYEQYF.

CDR3 amino acids: CASSLGGKHQLQETQYF. DNA of the CDR3: TGTGCCAGCAGCTTAGGCGGTAAGCACCAGCTCCAAGAGACCCAGTACTTC. The J gene is TRBJ2-5, the V gene TRBV7-3; D is uncertain. The V gene's germline CDR1 is SGHTA and CDR2 FQGTGA. Trimming left V 2 bases short and J 1 base short, with 17 bases between. This CDR3 has 17 amino acids.

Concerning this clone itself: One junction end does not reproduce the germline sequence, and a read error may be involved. The CDR3 protein is CSAGLAGVGNF. CDR3 coding DNA: TGCAGTGCGGGACTAGCGGGTGTCGGGAACTTC. The V and J genes are TRBV20-1 and TRBJ2-7, with 12 bases that match TRBD2. The CDR3 runs 11 residues. The germline V gene encodes CDR1 DFQATT and CDR2 SNEGSKA (reference sequence).

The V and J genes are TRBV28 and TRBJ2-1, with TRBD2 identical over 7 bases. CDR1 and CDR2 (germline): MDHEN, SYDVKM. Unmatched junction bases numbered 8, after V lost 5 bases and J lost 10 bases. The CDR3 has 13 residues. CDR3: CASSAPPGGEQFF. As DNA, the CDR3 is TGTGCCAGCAGTGCCCCCCCCGGGGGGGAGCAGTTCTTC.

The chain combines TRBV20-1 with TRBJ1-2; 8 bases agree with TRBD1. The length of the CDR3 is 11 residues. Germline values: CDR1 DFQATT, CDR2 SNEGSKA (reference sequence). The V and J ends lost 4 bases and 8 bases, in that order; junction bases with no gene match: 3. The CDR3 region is CSATGGHGYTF. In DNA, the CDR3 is TGCAGTGCTACAGGGGGCCACGGCTACACCTTC.

CDR3: CASSQEPVSYRHEKLFF. CDR3 bases: TGCGCCAGCAGCCAAGAACCCGTATCGTATCGGCATGAAAAACTGTTTTTT. The chain joins TRBV4-1 to TRBJ1-4; D remains unclear. The CDR3 length is 17 residues. In germline, CDR1 is MGHRA, CDR2 YSYEKL. Trimming stripped 0 bases from V and 6 bases from J, with 17 bases between.

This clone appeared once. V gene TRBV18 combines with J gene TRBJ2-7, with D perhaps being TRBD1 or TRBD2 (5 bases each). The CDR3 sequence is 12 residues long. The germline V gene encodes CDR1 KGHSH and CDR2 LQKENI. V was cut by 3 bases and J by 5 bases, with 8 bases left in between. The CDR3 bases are TGTGCCAGCTCACCTTCGGGGCACGAGCAGTACTTC. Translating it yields CASSPSGHEQYF.

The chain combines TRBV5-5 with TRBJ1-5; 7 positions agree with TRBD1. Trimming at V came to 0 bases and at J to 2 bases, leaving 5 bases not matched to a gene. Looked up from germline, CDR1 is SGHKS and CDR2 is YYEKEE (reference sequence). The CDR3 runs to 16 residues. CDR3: CASSLVGGSGNQPQHF. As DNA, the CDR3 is TGTGCCAGCAGCTTGGTAGGGGGCTCGGGCAATCAGCCCCAGCATTTT.

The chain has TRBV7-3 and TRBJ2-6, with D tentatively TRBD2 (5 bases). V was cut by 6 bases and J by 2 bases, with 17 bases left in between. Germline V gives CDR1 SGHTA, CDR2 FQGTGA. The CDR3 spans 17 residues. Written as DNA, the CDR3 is TGTGCCAGCAGAAATTCTCGGACTGGAGCTGGGGCCAACGTCCTGACTTTC. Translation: CASRNSRTGAGANVLTF.

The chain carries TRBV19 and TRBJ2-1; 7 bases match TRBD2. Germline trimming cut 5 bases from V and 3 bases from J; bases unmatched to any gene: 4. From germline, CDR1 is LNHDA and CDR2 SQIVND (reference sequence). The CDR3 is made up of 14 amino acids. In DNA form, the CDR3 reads TGTGCCAGTAGTCCGGGGAGGGGCTACAATGAGCAGTTCTTC. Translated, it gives CASSPGRGYNEQFF.

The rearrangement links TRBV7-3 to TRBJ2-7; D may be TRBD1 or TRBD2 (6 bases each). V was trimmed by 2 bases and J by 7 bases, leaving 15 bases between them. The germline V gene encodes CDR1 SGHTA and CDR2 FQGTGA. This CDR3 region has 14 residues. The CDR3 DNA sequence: TGTGCCAGCAGCTTATTGGGACTCACAGGGGAGCAGTACTTC. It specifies CASSLLGLTGEQYF.